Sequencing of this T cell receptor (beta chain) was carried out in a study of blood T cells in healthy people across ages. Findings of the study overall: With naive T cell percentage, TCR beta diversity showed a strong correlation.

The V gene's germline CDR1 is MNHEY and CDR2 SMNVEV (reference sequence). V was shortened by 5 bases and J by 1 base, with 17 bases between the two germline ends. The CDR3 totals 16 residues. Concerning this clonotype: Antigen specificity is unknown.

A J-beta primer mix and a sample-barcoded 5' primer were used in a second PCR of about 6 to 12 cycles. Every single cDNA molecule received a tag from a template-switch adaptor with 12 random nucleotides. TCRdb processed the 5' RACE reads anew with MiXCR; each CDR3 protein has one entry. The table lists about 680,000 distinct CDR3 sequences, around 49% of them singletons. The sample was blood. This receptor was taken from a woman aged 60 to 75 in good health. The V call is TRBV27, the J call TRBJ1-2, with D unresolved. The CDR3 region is CASSPHAGRLNYGYTF. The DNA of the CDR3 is TGTGCCAGCAGTCCCCATGCGGGCCGCCTTAACTATGGCTACACCTTC.